This T cell receptor beta chain was recovered during a study of blood T cells in healthy people across ages. The J segment lost 4 bases and the V segment lost 7 bases, leaving 10 bases of the junction unmatched. The CDR3 totals 13 residues. Germline loops: CDR1 SQVTM, CDR2 ANQGSEA. It was with a sample-barcoded 5' primer and a J-beta primer mix that a second PCR of roughly 7 to 12 cycles was run. TCRdb independently ran MiXCR on the 5' RACE reads; one entry per CDR3 protein. Altogether approximately 400,000 distinct CDR3 sequences are present, 45% to 60% being singletons, with the ten largest covering over 40%.

Sequencing used blood. The TCR sequence derives from a man in his 60s in good health. This sequence joins TRBV29-1 and TRBJ2-7; 7 bases fit TRBD1. The CDR3 sequence: CSARRDSPYEQYF. The CDR3 nucleotides are TGCAGCGCGCGCCGGGACAGCCCTTACGAGCAGTACTTC.